This T cell receptor beta chain came from a study of spatial heterogeneity in lung cancer. From the 5' RACE reads, TCRdb called clonotypes with MiXCR, one entry per CDR3 protein. The repertoire holds fewer than 15,000 distinct CDR3 sequences, approximately 3.8% seen once, with 40% to 45% in the top ten. Germline V gives CDR1 LNHDA, CDR2 SQIVND (reference sequence). V lost 7 bases and J 0 bases, leaving 16 bases between the germline ends. The CDR3 has 17 amino acids. This clonotype was recorded many times. The time point: sample taken at primary tumor resection. Tumor, nontumor lung or frozen PBMC supplied whole RNA, sequenced without sorting.

This TCR was sampled from a male donor with early-stage non-small cell lung cancer. The sample consisted of PBMCs, taken at surgery. The chain is built from TRBV19 and TRBJ2-6; D uncertain. The CDR3 sequence is CASTRVEANSGANVLTF. In DNA, the CDR3 is TGTGCCAGTACTAGGGTAGAGGCCAACTCTGGGGCCAACGTCCTGACTTTC.